Here is one TCR beta chain with its context. The antigen is unknown. TCRdb re-derived calls from the reads in MiXCR, one entry per CDR3 protein. Counted here are roughly 720,000 distinct CDR3 sequences, 35% occurring once; the ten biggest clones make up 2.5% to 3.5%. Germline V gene sequence: CDR1 SGHAT, CDR2 FQNNGV. The CDR3 covers 19 residues. V was trimmed by 1 base and J by 1 base, leaving 22 bases between them. These data belong to a study of T cell repertoires in cytomegalovirus infection. Background on the study: Matching HLA type and CMV infection were both indicated by public TCR beta signatures. Study-wide findings and caveats: Summed frequency of shared TCR beta families picked out CMV carriers who also had the relevant HLA. In two of eight donors, the top clonotype was HLA-C-restricted CMV-specific.

Sequenced: PBMCs. The source of this sequence is a human donor in good health (CMV status not recorded). Some clones in this sample may be carry-over from other donors' samples. This chain links TRBV11-2 with TRBJ1-1, with D possibly matching TRBD1 (5 bases). The CDR3 DNA reads as TGTGCCAGCAGCTTAGGACGGGTGCAGGGCCCTTGGGGGAACACTGAAGCTTTCTTT. It codes for CASSLGRVQGPWGNTEAFF. The variable domain in full, completed from reference TRBV11-2 and TRBJ1-1, reads EAGVAQSPRYKIIEKRQSVAFWCNPISGHATLYWYQQILGQGPKLLIQFQNNGVVDDSQLPKDRFSAERLKGVDSTLKIQPAKLEDSAVYLCASSLGRVQGPWGNTEAFFGQGTRLTVV.